This T cell receptor (beta chain) was profiled in a study of blood T cells in healthy people across ages. Turning to the study itself: Per two T cells, template switching captured roughly one barcoded beta molecule.

Study-wide findings and caveats: Versus aged donors, long-lived donors had higher diversity and more naive CD4+ cells. Age brought a roughly linear fall in TCR beta diversity measured per million T cells.

The V end lost 6 bases, the J end lost 3 bases, and 18 bases lay between the germline ends. The CDR3 is 15 residues long. Germline CDR1 is MRHNA and CDR2 is SNTAGT. Samples had at least 7 million PBMCs isolated from them. About this clonotype itself: Its target is not known.

Next came a second PCR, run for 7 to 11 cycles, which used a sample-barcoded 5' primer along with a J-beta primer mix. TCRdb re-called the 5' RACE reads with MiXCR, one entry per CDR3 protein. The sample comprises about 1,600,000 distinct CDR3 sequences, about 40% of which are singletons, and approximately 7.9% rests with the top ten. The chain links TRBV6-4 to TRBJ2-7; a weak D match, TRBD1 (6 bases). The sequenced material came from blood. The TCR was taken from a woman under 30 in good health. This CDR3 reads CASRVQGSLGYEQYF. For the CDR3, the DNA is TGTGCCAGCAGGGTACAGGGAAGTTTAGGCTACGAGCAGTACTTC.